This TCR beta chain derives from a study of cytomegalovirus exposure and HLA in healthy donors. General study points: In a later analysis, specific HLA alleles were associated with 15,000 or so TCR beta sequences at a 0.05 false discovery rate.

It was with 60 Vbeta and 13 Jbeta primers that the PCR ran. Clones were sequenced by immunoSEQ multiplex PCR, and TCRdb holds only the in-frame ones, with some missing. The repertoire has about 160,000 clones, roughly 85% of them found once; the top ten carry 0.85% to 1%. On this clone: Antigen unknown.

The CDR3 contains 16 residues. Trimming stripped 2 bases from V and 4 bases from J, with 14 bases between. Germline CDR1 MNHNY, CDR2 SVGAGI (reference sequence). The TCR was taken from a woman aged 25 to 39 in good health and CMV-seronegative. The V gene is TRBV6-6, the J gene TRBJ2-2; tentative D call: TRBD2 (5 bases). Sequencing was performed on PBMCs. The CDR3 loop is CASSYEGRRATGELFF. The CDR3 DNA reads TGTGCCAGCAGTTACGAGGGTCGGCGGGCCACCGGGGAGCTGTTTTTT.